Below are 26 T cell receptor beta chains sequenced from a single sample in a study of identical twins. One entry per CDR3 protein, called by TCRdb with MiXCR from the 5' RACE reads. The sample gives about 1.7 million distinct CDR3 sequences, around 33% of which show up once; approximately 0.25% is in the top ten. Sequencing input: cord blood. These TCRs come from a newborn girl in good health.

The V and J genes are TRBV6-5 and TRBJ1-3; D is perhaps TRBD1 (5 bases). There are 15 residues in the CDR3. Per the germline V gene, CDR1 is MNHEY and CDR2 is SVGAGI. V was trimmed by 4 bases and J by 0 bases, leaving 10 bases between them. This chain's CDR3 is CASSFRAYSGNTIYF. In DNA, the CDR3 is TGTGCCAGCAGTTTCAGGGCCTACTCTGGAAACACCATATATTTT.

The chain is built from TRBV5-1 and TRBJ1-5, with TRBD1 matching over 7 bases. Unmatched junction bases numbered 2, after V lost 4 bases and J lost 1 base. The CDR3 is 14 residues long. In germline, CDR1 is SGHRS, CDR2 YFSETQ. For the CDR3, the DNA is TGCGCCAGCAGCCCGGGACAGAGCAATCAGCCCCAGCATTTT. Translated, it gives CASSPGQSNQPQHF. Full variable domain (missing parts from reference TRBV5-1 and TRBJ1-5): KAGVTQTPRYLIKTRGQQVTLSCSPISGHRSVSWYQQTPGQGLQFLFEYFSETQRNKGNFPGRFSGRQFSNSRSEMNVSTLELGDSALYLCASSPGQSNQPQHFGDGTRLSIL.

The rearrangement joins TRBV3-1 to TRBJ2-1, with TRBD1 matching 7 bases. CDR3 length: 16 amino acids. Germline assignment: CDR1 LGHDT and CDR2 YNNKEL (reference sequence). After removal of 1 base from V and 1 base from J, the junction contained 4 bases not matched to a gene. CDR3 sequence: CASSQGGQPSYNEQFF. The CDR3 DNA sequence: TGTGCCAGCAGCCAAGGGGGACAGCCATCCTACAATGAGCAGTTCTTC.

The chain uses TRBV7-9 and TRBJ1-1; TRBD1 agrees at 8 bases. The junction had 7 bases not matched to a gene; V was cut back by 3 bases and J by 10 bases. CDR3 length: 13 amino acids. Germline V lookup: CDR1 SEHNR, CDR2 FQNEAQ (reference sequence). The CDR3 here is CASSFDRGRGAFF. DNA for the CDR3: TGTGCCAGCAGCTTCGACAGGGGTCGGGGAGCTTTCTTT.

This clonotype was observed a handful of times. The V call is TRBV20-1, the J call TRBJ2-3, with D tentatively TRBD1 (6 bases). This CDR3 contains 14 residues. The germline V gene encodes CDR1 DFQATT and CDR2 SNEGSKA (reference sequence). With 6 bases removed from V and 2 bases from J, the gap between germline ends came to 15 bases. CDR3 coding DNA: TGCAGTGCGTTGAGGGGGAGATCCACAGATACGCAGTATTTT. Translation: CSALRGRSTDTQYF.

This clonotype was seen more than once but under ten times. The gene calls are TRBV3-1 and TRBJ2-5; weak D call: TRBD1 (6 bases). The germline V and J ends were trimmed by 7 bases and 2 bases, with 11 bases remaining between them. The CDR3 is 13 residues long. The germline gives CDR1 LGHDT, CDR2 YNNKEL (reference sequence). CDR3 protein: CASKSQGQETQYF. The CDR3 nucleotides read TGTGCCAGCAAATCACAGGGTCAAGAGACCCAGTACTTC.

This clonotype was seen a few times. J is TRBJ2-3 and V is TRBV7-9; the match to TRBD2 covers 12 bases. From germline, CDR1 is SEHNR and CDR2 FQNEAQ (reference sequence). The CDR3 sequence is 16 residues long. V was pared by 4 bases and J by 4 bases, with 6 bases of the junction left unmatched. Here the CDR3 reads CASSSAGLAGPDTQYF. CDR3 nucleotide sequence: TGTGCCAGCAGCTCCGCGGGACTAGCGGGCCCAGATACGCAGTATTTT.

At least ten counts were recorded for this clonotype. The chain employs TRBV5-1 and TRBJ2-7, with D tentatively TRBD2 (6 bases). The length of the CDR3 is 15 residues. Germline assignment: CDR1 SGHRS and CDR2 YFSETQ. V gave up 2 bases and J gave up 0 bases, with 12 bases separating them. The CDR3 region is CASSFSTSRSYEQYF. The DNA of the CDR3 is TGCGCCAGCAGCTTCTCGACTAGTCGCTCCTACGAGCAGTACTTC.

This clonotype was counted between two and nine times. The rearrangement links TRBV20-1 to TRBJ1-2; D is ambiguous. CDR3 length: 14 residues. Germline V gives CDR1 DFQATT, CDR2 SNEGSKA (reference sequence). V gave up 4 bases and J gave up 0 bases, with 12 bases separating them. The CDR3 here is CSATPSGTNYGYTF. CDR3 DNA: TGCAGTGCTACCCCAAGTGGGACTAACTATGGCTACACCTTC.

This clonotype was seen a handful of times. This clone may be a read error of a much larger clone one base away. The genes are TRBV12-3 or TRBV12-4 and TRBJ1-6; 7 bases line up with TRBD1. V lost 6 bases, J lost 0 bases, and 2 bases stayed unmatched. The CDR3 spans 15 residues. In DNA form, the CDR3 reads TGTGCCAGCAGATGGGACAGCTCCTATAATTCACCCCTCCACTTT. Protein: CASRWDSSYNSPLHF.

The V call is TRBV10-3, the J call TRBJ2-7; 10 bases align to TRBD1. The ends lost 0 bases at V and 0 bases at J; junction bases unmatched: 2. The CDR3 extends over 16 amino acids. Germline lookup yields CDR1 ENHRY and CDR2 SYGVKD. The CDR3 region is CAISESRTGGSYEQYF. CDR3 bases: TGTGCCATCAGTGAGTCGCGGACAGGGGGCTCCTACGAGCAGTACTTC.

The rearrangement joins TRBV21-1 to TRBJ1-6; TRBD1, as called in the table, went unchecked against the DNA. TRBV21-1 is termed a pseudogene. The CDR3 is 20 amino acids. The CDR3 protein is CASSKGGTPLRVSYNSPPHF. The CDR3 coding sequence is TGTGCCAGCAGCAAAGGGGGGACCCCTCTCCGCGTCTCCTATAATTCACCCCCCCACTTT.

This clonotype turned up a few times. The CDR3 loop reads CASSIRAGRTYNEQFF. The CDR3 coding sequence is TGTGCCAGTAGTATAAGGGCGGGAAGGACCTACAATGAGCAGTTCTTC. The rearrangement joins TRBV19 to TRBJ2-1, with D perhaps TRBD2 (6 bases). Trimming pared 2 bases from V and 2 bases from J, leaving 13 bases between. The length of the CDR3 is 16 residues. Germline V gives CDR1 LNHDA, CDR2 SQIVND (reference sequence).

The CDR3 reads CASSLLAGSSEQYF. CDR3 in DNA: TGTGCCAGCAGCTTATTAGCAGGTTCATCCGAGCAGTACTTC. The gene calls are TRBV7-2 and TRBJ2-7; no firm D call. Germline values: CDR1 SGHTA, CDR2 FQGNSA. The CDR3 has 14 amino acids. V was clipped by 2 bases and J by 6 bases, with 14 bases between them.

This clonotype was counted at least ten times. The chain recombines TRBV5-1 with TRBJ2-5, with a possible D match to TRBD2 (6 bases). The CDR3 totals 14 residues. Germline CDR1 and CDR2: SGHRS and YFSETQ. V was clipped by 7 bases and J by 4 bases, with 17 bases between them. CDR3 sequence reads: CASVRDFLGETQYF. CDR3 DNA sequence: TGCGCCAGCGTTAGGGACTTCCTCGGAGAGACCCAGTACTTC.

For this clonotype: A much larger clone sits a single nucleotide away, making a read error possible. The chain recombines TRBV29-1 with TRBJ2-7; D ambiguous. The V gene's germline CDR1 is SQVTM and CDR2 ANQGSEA. The length of the CDR3 is 15 residues. CDR3 amino acids: CSVALGRSSSYERYF. The CDR3 DNA is TGCAGCGTTGCCCTAGGACGGTCGAGCTCCTACGAGCGGTACTTC.

This clonotype was seen ten or more times. V and J are TRBV11-2 and TRBJ2-7; D is possibly TRBD2 (6 bases). The CDR3 sequence is 17 residues long. Trimming pared 2 bases from V and 2 bases from J, leaving 19 bases between. Per germline, CDR1 SGHAT and CDR2 FQNNGV. The CDR3 loop is CASSLRGLSTRTYEQYF. DNA of the CDR3: TGTGCCAGCAGCTTAAGGGGACTGTCAACTCGCACCTACGAGCAGTACTTC.

The chain carries TRBV18 and TRBJ2-5; D is undetermined. The germline V gene has CDR1 KGHSH and CDR2 LQKENI. CDR3 length equals 13 residues. V was trimmed by 1 base and J by 5 bases, leaving 8 bases between them. The CDR3 DNA follows: TGTGCCAGCTCACCACGAGCGAGGGAGACCCAGTACTTC. Protein sequence: CASSPRARETQYF.

This chain links TRBV20-1 with TRBJ1-2; D is perhaps TRBD1 (6 bases). The CDR3 sequence is 13 residues long. V lost 6 bases to trimming and J lost 4 bases, with 15 bases between them. Germline assignment: CDR1 DFQATT and CDR2 SNEGSKA (reference sequence). CDR3 nucleotides: TGCAGTGCACATGACAGGATTTTCTATGGCTACACCTTC. Its protein product is CSAHDRIFYGYTF.

This clonotype was counted between two and nine times. This rearrangement joins TRBV24-1 to TRBJ1-2, with D hard to call. Germline assignment: CDR1 KGHDR and CDR2 SFDVKD. V lost 2 bases to trimming and J lost 2 bases, with 5 bases between them. The length of the CDR3 is 13 residues. DNA for the CDR3: TGTGCCACCAGTGATTCGACAAACTATGGCTACACCTTC. Its protein is CATSDSTNYGYTF.

This clonotype occurred a few times. The V call is TRBV3-1, the J call TRBJ2-7, with D maybe TRBD2 (6 bases). This CDR3 is 14 amino acids long. The germline CDR1 and CDR2 sequences are LGHDT and YNNKEL (reference sequence). Trimming stripped 5 bases from V and 7 bases from J, with 18 bases between. The CDR3 sequence: CASSWGSLATEQYF. The CDR3 nucleotides read TGTGCCAGCAGCTGGGGGTCACTAGCCACGGAGCAGTACTTC.

V and J are TRBV28 and TRBJ2-1, with 9 nucleotides matching TRBD2. V was clipped by 4 bases and J by 0 bases; unmatched bases: 4. Germline loops: CDR1 MDHEN, CDR2 SYDVKM. The CDR3 has 16 amino acids. This CDR3 is CASSYNSGSSYNEQFF. The CDR3 DNA sequence: TGTGCCAGCAGTTACAATAGCGGGAGCTCCTACAATGAGCAGTTCTTC.

The genes are TRBV6-7 and TRBJ2-1; 14 nucleotides agree with TRBD2. TRBV6-7 carries the ORF label, with uncertain function. This CDR3 comprises 15 residues. Trimming removed 1 base from V and 8 bases from J; junction bases left unmatched: 1. CDR3 nucleotide sequence: TGTGCCAGCAGTTACTTGGGACTAGCGGGGGATGAGCAGTTCTTC. Encoded protein: CASSYLGLAGDEQFF.

This clonotype was found a few times. V and J are TRBV6-6 and TRBJ2-3, with D unresolved. Looked up from germline, CDR1 is MNHNY and CDR2 is SVGAGI (reference sequence). This CDR3 has 13 residues. V was clipped by 4 bases and J by 6 bases, with 11 bases between them. CDR3 sequence: CASSWVALDTQYF. The CDR3 region has the DNA TGTGCCAGCAGTTGGGTTGCCCTGGATACGCAGTATTTT.

The V and J genes are TRBV4-2 and TRBJ2-3; 7 nucleotides align to TRBD2. The J segment lost 2 bases and the V segment lost 5 bases, leaving 10 bases of the junction unmatched. Germline loops: CDR1 LGHNA, CDR2 YNFKEQ. CDR3 size: 16 residues. CDR3 in DNA: TGTGCCAGCAGCTTAGCTGAGCGGGGATTCACAGATACGCAGTATTTT. It is translated as CASSLAERGFTDTQYF.

This clonotype was counted many times. The chain has TRBV2 and TRBJ2-1, with D possibly matching TRBD2 (5 bases). Trimming took 6 bases from V and 7 from J, leaving 13 bases between them. The CDR3 extends over 13 amino acids. Germline CDR1 SNHLY, CDR2 FYNNEI. The CDR3 DNA sequence: TGTGCCAGCAGGTATCGGACTGGAAATGAGCAGTTCTTC. Its protein product is CASRYRTGNEQFF.